The clone carrying this TCR beta chain was recorded many times. The antigen is unknown. The record originates from a study of T cell repertoires in cytomegalovirus infection. Looking at the study overall: Indications came from public TCR beta signatures; they pointed to CMV infection and to a matching HLA type. Study results and caveats: Clonotype analysis showed dominance of the ex vivo response by HLA-C-restricted CMV-specific TCR beta clonotypes.

TCRdb itself ran the reads through MiXCR, one entry per CDR3 protein. The sample lists around 100,000 distinct CDR3 sequences, 10% seen once, with approximately 33% in the top ten. The germline V gene has CDR1 GTSNPN and CDR2 SVGIG (reference sequence). The length of the CDR3 is 17 residues. V lost 2 bases and J lost 0, with 16 bases in between. This chain connects TRBV30 to TRBJ1-4, with D unresolved. The sequencing sample was made of PBMCs, sequenced either directly or after in vitro stimulation (not recorded which). The clonotype comes from a human donor in good health (CMV status not recorded). Some clones in this sample may be carry-over from other donors' samples. CDR3 in DNA: TGTGCCTGGAGTCCTCCGACAACTTCAGCAACTAATGAAAAACTGTTTTTT. Protein sequence: CAWSPPTTSATNEKLFF.